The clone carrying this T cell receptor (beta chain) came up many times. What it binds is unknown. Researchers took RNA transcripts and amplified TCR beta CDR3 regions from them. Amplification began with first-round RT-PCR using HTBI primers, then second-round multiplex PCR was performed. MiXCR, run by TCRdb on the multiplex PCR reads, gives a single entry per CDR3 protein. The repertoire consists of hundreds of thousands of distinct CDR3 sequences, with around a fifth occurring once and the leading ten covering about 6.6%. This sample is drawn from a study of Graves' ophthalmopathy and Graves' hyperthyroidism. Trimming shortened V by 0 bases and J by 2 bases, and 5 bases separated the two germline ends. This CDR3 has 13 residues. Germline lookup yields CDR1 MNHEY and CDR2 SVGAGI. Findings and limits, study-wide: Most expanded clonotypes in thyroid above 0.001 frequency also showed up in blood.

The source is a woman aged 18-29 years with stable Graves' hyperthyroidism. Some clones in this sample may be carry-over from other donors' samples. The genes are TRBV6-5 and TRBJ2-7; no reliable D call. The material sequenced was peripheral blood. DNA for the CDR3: TGTGCCAGCAGTTACTCGGTGCCCTACGAGCAGTACTTC. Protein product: CASSYSVPYEQYF.